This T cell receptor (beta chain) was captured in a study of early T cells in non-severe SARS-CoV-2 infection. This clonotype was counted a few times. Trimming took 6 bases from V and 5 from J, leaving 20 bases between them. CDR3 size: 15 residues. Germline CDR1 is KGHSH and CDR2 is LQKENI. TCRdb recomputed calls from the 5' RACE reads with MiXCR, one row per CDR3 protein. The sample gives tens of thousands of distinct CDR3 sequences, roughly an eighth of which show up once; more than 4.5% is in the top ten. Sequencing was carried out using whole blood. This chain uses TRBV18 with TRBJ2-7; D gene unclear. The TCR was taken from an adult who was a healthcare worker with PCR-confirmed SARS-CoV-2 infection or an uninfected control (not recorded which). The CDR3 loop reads CASSAGYGERDEQYF. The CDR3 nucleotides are TGTGCCAGCTCTGCAGGCTACGGTGAACGCGACGAGCAGTACTTC.